One sample yielded the 2 T cell receptor beta chains listed below, sequenced in a study of T cells after yellow fever vaccination. TCRdb analysed the 5' RACE reads with MiXCR anew, one entry per CDR3 protein. The table lists just under 600,000 distinct CDR3 sequences, about 13% of them singletons. The material sequenced was PBMCs, taken on the day of the yellow fever booster vaccination. The origin of the receptors is a man aged 25 to 40 who received the YFV17D yellow fever vaccine.

In this sample, this clonotype turned up a few times. V and J are TRBV30 and TRBJ2-1; TRBD2 matches 11 bases. Trimming took 2 bases from V and 2 from J; bases not matched to a gene: 8. CDR3 length: 17 amino acids. Per germline, CDR1 GTSNPN and CDR2 SVGIG (reference sequence). In nucleotides, the CDR3 is TGTGCCTGGAGTTTAGGGACTAGCGGATTCGCCTACAATGAGCAGTTCTTC. Translating gives CAWSLGTSGFAYNEQFF.

This clonotype was counted between two and nine times. The chain employs TRBV20-1 and TRBJ2-1; 7 bases map to TRBD2. The CDR3 length is 11 residues. Germline V gives CDR1 DFQATT, CDR2 SNEGSKA (reference sequence). V shed 5 bases, J shed 13 bases, and the junction held 8 bases outside the gene matches. The CDR3 DNA follows: TGCAGTGCTCAAAGCGGGGTAGAACAGTTCTTC. This sequence encodes CSAQSGVEQFF.